This TCR beta chain was captured by sequencing in a study of cytomegalovirus exposure and HLA in healthy donors. As to this clone: Its antigen remains unknown.

The PCR made use of 60 Vbeta and 13 Jbeta primers. Generated by immunoSEQ multiplex PCR, the TCRdb table keeps only in-frame clones and is missing some. The table records 200,000 to 250,000 clones, under 80% of them present only once. V was shortened by 5 bases and J by 4 bases, with 17 bases between the two germline ends. CDR3 length equals 15 residues. The germline V gene has CDR1 SEHNR and CDR2 FQNEAQ (reference sequence). The study's findings and limits: Association of a missense DCLRE1C variant with TCR beta V- and J-gene trimming was reported in a later analysis.

The sample taken for sequencing was PBMCs. This chain uses TRBV7-9 with TRBJ2-5, with D possibly matching TRBD2 (7 bases). This clonotype originated in a woman in her 30s in good health and CMV-seronegative. The CDR3 is CASSQGLGGGETQYF. In DNA form, the CDR3 reads TGTGCCAGCAGCCAGGGCCTAGGGGGGGGAGAGACCCAGTACTTC.